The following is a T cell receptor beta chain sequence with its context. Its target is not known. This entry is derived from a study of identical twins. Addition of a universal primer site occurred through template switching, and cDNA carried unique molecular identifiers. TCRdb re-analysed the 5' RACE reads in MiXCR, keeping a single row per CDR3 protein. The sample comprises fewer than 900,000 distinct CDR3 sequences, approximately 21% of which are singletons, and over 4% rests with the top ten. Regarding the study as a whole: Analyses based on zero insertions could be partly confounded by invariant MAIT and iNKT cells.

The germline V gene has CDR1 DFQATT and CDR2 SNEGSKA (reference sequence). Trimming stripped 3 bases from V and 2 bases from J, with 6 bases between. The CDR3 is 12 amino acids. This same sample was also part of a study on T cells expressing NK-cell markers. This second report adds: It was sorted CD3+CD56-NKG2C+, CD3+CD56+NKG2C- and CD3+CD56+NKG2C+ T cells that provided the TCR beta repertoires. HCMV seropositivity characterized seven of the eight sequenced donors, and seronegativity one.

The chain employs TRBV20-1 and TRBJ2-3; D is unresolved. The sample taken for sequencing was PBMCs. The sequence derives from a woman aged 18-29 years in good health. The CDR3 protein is CSASASTDTQYF. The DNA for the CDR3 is TGCAGTGCTAGTGCGTCCACAGATACGCAGTATTTT.